This entry features one TCR beta chain sequence. The target of this receptor is not known. No per-base quality is available; no much larger clone lies one base away. The data were taken from a study of graft-versus-host responses after intestinal transplantation (dated by TCRdb to the early 2020s). In the study overall: The transplants that recipients received were multivisceral, liver-intestinal, or isolated intestinal. Anti-thymocyte globulin induction was given to all recipients, followed by maintenance tacrolimus and steroids for approximately 3 years. A peak of at least 4% donor T cells among recipient peripheral blood mononuclear cells was the definition used for donor T cell macrochimerism. Bulk TCR-beta CDR3 sequencing was used to track graft-versus-host and host-versus-graft alloreactive T cell clones in the graft, circulation and bone marrow after intestinal transplantation. Samples from a few later patients were sequenced in-house on an Illumina MiSeq with MiXCR processing rather than by the commercial service. Alloreactive clones were identified by sequencing pre-transplant mixed lymphocyte reaction products and comparing them with unstimulated pre-transplant donor and recipient T cells. The cohort enrolled 24 intestinal transplant recipients, one of whom was a retransplant, and a few patients without pretransplant specimens were excluded. The study at large found these results: The conclusions were limited by the relatively low number and heterogeneity of the intestinal transplant patients. High GvH to HvG T cell clonal ratios were observed in the allografts of patients with donor T cell macrochimerism. Peak levels of circulating GvH clones were associated with declines in HvG clones early after transplant. GvH clones were detected in recipient bone marrow, and some of these GvH clones were observed earlier in ileal mucosa or blood, consistent with an intestinal mucosal origin.

As encoded in the germline V gene, CDR1 is SGHRS while CDR2 is YFSETQ. The germline ends are 10 bases apart after V is trimmed by 5 bases and J by 2 bases. From cysteine to phenylalanine, the CDR3 is 13 amino acids long. Only the CDR3 DNA stays, 39 bases, in frame from base 1. The sample's time point label is to be understood as: cells obtained before transplantation from donor or recipient. CD3+CD4+ and CD3+CD8+ populations were FACS-sorted from unstimulated pre-transplant donor and recipient cells taken from spleen or lymph nodes. Libraries were made using the immunoSEQ multiplex PCR assay. In most patients, genomic DNA was isolated using the Qiagen DNeasy Blood and Tissue Kit and sent frozen to Adaptive Biotechnologies for TCR sequencing. High-throughput TCR-beta CDR3 sequencing of genomic DNA from most patients was performed by Adaptive Biotechnologies. In the authors' own workflow: TCR sequencing data were retrieved from Adaptive's ImmunoSEQ software for about 17 patients, whereas three other patients were processed with MiXCR and VDJtools. CD4 versus CD8 sorting errors were corrected by removing sequences found in both subsets at a frequency ratio below 5:1. Because the origin of CDR3 nucleotide sequences shared between donor and recipient could not be assigned, those sequences were removed. To be classed as alloreactive, a clone needed at least 2-fold expansion over unstimulated cells and a minimum CFSE-low frequency of 0.002% (template counts) or 0.001% (read counts). Clones detected in sequenced pre-transplant spleen, lymph node, or MLR CFSE-low populations of the donor or recipient were defined as mappable. Cumulative frequency of alloreactive clones was calculated as a percentage of all sequences weighted by copy number. TCRdb carries this immuneACCESS record with in-frame sequences only. Its versions omit some clonotypes, under half of them owing to an unresolved V gene in the studies checked, with the rest unexplained. D and trimming come from the DNA, and the V and J calls and clone size come from that table. The sample profile shows about 82,000 clones; roughly 90% of them were found once. The ten largest clones take up about 0.34% of the sample.

The material was unstimulated CD4+ T cells sorted from spleen or lymph node cells, obtained before transplant. In this chain, TRBV5-1 is recombined with TRBJ1-2; a tentative D call is TRBD1 (5 bases match). This TCR derives from a human donor who was the organ donor for an intestinal transplant. The nucleotide sequence is TGCGCCAGCAGGTTGACAGCCAACTATGGCTACACCTTC. Protein translation: CASRLTANYGYTF.